The subject of this entry is one TCR beta chain. Antigen unknown. TCRdb independently ran MiXCR on the reads; one entry per CDR3 protein. This sample carries 350,000 to 450,000 distinct CDR3 sequences, around 18% of them seen once, and the ten largest clones take 8.7%. These data come from a study of T cell repertoires in cytomegalovirus infection. Turning to the study itself: Based on public TCR beta signatures, there were indications of CMV infection and of a matching HLA type.

Study results and limitations: HLA-C-restricted CMV clonotypes gave the most frequent clonotype in two of eight donors. Summed frequency of shared TCR beta families picked out CMV carriers who also had the relevant HLA.

What was sequenced was PBMCs. This TCR was sampled from a human donor in good health (CMV status not recorded). Some clones in this sample may be carry-over from other donors' samples.

The CDR3, as DNA: TGTGCCAGCAGCGGTGGGACAGGGGGCGGGAAAGGGCAGCCCCAGCATTTT. Translated: CASSGGTGGGKGQPQHF. The chain recombines TRBV6-5 with TRBJ1-5, with 12 positions matching TRBD1. CDR1 and CDR2 (germline): MNHEY, SVGAGI. The trim removed 6 bases at V and 7 bases at J, leaving 13 bases unmatched. This CDR3 has 17 amino acids.